Following are 21 T cell receptor beta chains from one sample sequenced in a study of shared clonotypes between healthy human individuals. Method: immunoSEQ multiplex PCR; TCRdb's copy keeps in-frame clones and lacks some. In the table there are fewer than 400,000 clones, around 74% of which are singletons. The sample was memory CD4+ T cells sorted from blood. Subset meaning: CD45RA-negative fraction. All receptors come from a man younger than 40 in good health.

The chain couples TRBV5-1 to TRBJ2-5; 8 nucleotides line up with TRBD2. In germline, CDR1 is SGHRS, CDR2 YFSETQ. The ends lost 4 bases at V and 4 bases at J; junction bases unmatched: 9. The CDR3 covers 15 residues. CDR3 amino acids: CASSVGGSGRETQYF. The CDR3 coding sequence is TGCGCCAGCAGCGTAGGGGGGAGCGGGAGAGAGACCCAGTACTTC.

This clone was found once. A far larger clone is only one base removed, so a read error is likely. The chain joins TRBV7-9 to TRBJ1-1; tentatively, D is TRBD1 (5 bases). Deletions cut 5 bases from V and 3 bases from J, with 16 bases between. The CDR3 is 15 amino acids. The germline gives CDR1 SEHNR, CDR2 FQNEAQ (reference sequence). The CDR3 DNA reads TGTGCCAGCAGCCAACTATTAGGGACGGACACTGAAGCTTTCTTT. It specifies CASSQLLGTDTEAFF.

Comments on this clone: The junction differs from germline at one of its ends, possibly a read error. The chain is built from TRBV20-1 and TRBJ2-7; D is possibly TRBD2 (6 bases). Germline CDR1 is DFQATT and CDR2 is SNEGSKA (reference sequence). This CDR3 has 11 residues. The CDR3 here is CSARVGGRGTF. As DNA, the CDR3 is TGCAGTGCTAGAGTGGGGGGACGCGGGACCTTC.

This clone occurred a few times. The chain joins TRBV27 to TRBJ2-1; 7 nucleotides match TRBD1. From germline, CDR1 is MNHEY and CDR2 SMNVEV (reference sequence). V was pared by 2 bases and J by 8 bases, with 18 bases of the junction left unmatched. The CDR3 has 18 residues. Here the CDR3 reads CASSLKGGGLIGFDEQFF. The DNA of the CDR3 is TGTGCCAGCAGTTTAAAAGGGGGCGGGCTTATTGGATTCGATGAGCAGTTCTTC.

Of note for this clone: Distinct nucleotide sequences in the sample also encode this CDR3. Written as DNA, the CDR3 is TGTGCCAGCAGCCCCGGGACTAGCGGGAAGGTCGAGCAGTACTTC. This codes for CASSPGTSGKVEQYF. The chain employs TRBV11-2 and TRBJ2-7, with TRBD2 matching over 13 bases. The CDR3 sequence is 15 residues long. V trimming: 5 bases; J trimming: 6 bases; junction bases outside the gene matches: 7. The germline V gene encodes CDR1 SGHAT and CDR2 FQNNGV.

In DNA, the CDR3 is TGTGCCAGCAGTGCTAGGAGGGGTGAGCAGTTCTTC. Translation gives CASSARRGEQFF. The rearrangement uses TRBV19 and TRBJ2-1; maybe TRBD2 (6 bases). This CDR3 has 12 amino acids. CDR1 LNHDA and CDR2 SQIVND come from the germline V gene (reference sequence). Deletions cut 9 bases from V and 9 bases from J, with 15 bases between.

As regards this clone: The same CDR3 also results from other DNA sequences found in this sample. The V gene is TRBV11-2, the J gene TRBJ1-1; D is unclear. V was cut by 3 bases and J by 5 bases, with 4 bases left in between. Germline CDR1 and CDR2: SGHAT and FQNNGV. The CDR3 loop spans 11 amino acids. The CDR3 sequence is CASSFMTEAFF. The DNA for the CDR3 is TGTGCCAGCAGCTTTATGACTGAAGCTTTCTTT.

This clone occurred a few times. The V gene is TRBV10-3, the J gene TRBJ2-7; 8 bases line up with TRBD1. Per the germline V gene, CDR1 is ENHRY and CDR2 is SYGVKD. The CDR3 has 13 amino acids. Unmatched junction bases numbered 2, after V lost 4 bases and J lost 3 bases. CDR3 sequence: CAISVGQGYEQYF. The CDR3 DNA is TGTGCCATCAGTGTTGGACAGGGCTACGAGCAGTACTTC.

J is TRBJ2-7 and V is TRBV6-5, with D unresolved. CDR1 and CDR2 (germline): MNHEY, SVGAGI. V lost 6 bases and J lost 6, with 12 bases in between. The CDR3 totals 12 residues. DNA of the CDR3: TGTGCCAGCAGCCCCGGGTATGGCGAGCAGTACTTC. As protein: CASSPGYGEQYF.

This sequence joins TRBV7-8 and TRBJ2-7, with D possibly being TRBD1 (5 bases). Trimming shortened V by 1 base and J by 1 base, and 14 bases separated the two germline ends. The CDR3 spans 16 residues. CDR1 and CDR2 (germline): SGHVS, FQNEAQ. The DNA for the CDR3 is TGTGCCAGCAGCTTAGGGCAGGGCTTACGGTCCTACGAGCAGTACTTC. Translating gives CASSLGQGLRSYEQYF.

As concerns this clone: One end of the junction does not line up with germline, which may come from a read error. The rearrangement uses TRBV29-1 and TRBJ1-2; D call uncertain. Germline CDR1 is SQVTM and CDR2 is ANQGSEA. CDR3 length equals 8 residues. The CDR3 DNA reads as TGCAGCGTTGATGCCCATTTCTTC. This codes for CSVDAHFF.

The chain carries TRBV6-5 and TRBJ2-2; D remains ambiguous. CDR3 length: 15 amino acids. V lost 1 base and J lost 5, with 11 bases in between. Germline V gene lookup returns CDR1 MNHEY and CDR2 SVGAGI. DNA for the CDR3: TGTGCCAGCAGTTACTTGACGGGTGGAACCGGGGAGCTGTTTTTT. Translating it yields CASSYLTGGTGELFF.

The V and J genes are TRBV7-6 and TRBJ2-3; 10 nucleotides align to TRBD2. Unmatched junction bases numbered 7, after V lost 1 base and J lost 3 bases. This CDR3 is 17 amino acids long. From germline, CDR1 is SGHVS and CDR2 FNYEAQ. CDR3 residues: CASSLGLAGVLTDTQYF. CDR3 nucleotides: TGTGCCAGCAGCTTAGGGCTAGCGGGAGTCTTGACAGATACGCAGTATTTT.

The chain employs TRBV19 and TRBJ2-5; no clear D. CDR1 and CDR2 (germline): LNHDA, SQIVND (reference sequence). Trimming cost V 3 bases and J 4 bases, with 6 bases left between them. CDR3 size: 12 residues. For the CDR3, the DNA is TGTGCCAGTAGTATCCCCCCAGAGACCCAGTACTTC. Protein sequence: CASSIPPETQYF.

The chain combines TRBV7-9 with TRBJ1-1; the D is unclear. CDR1 and CDR2 (germline): SEHNR, FQNEAQ (reference sequence). The CDR3 runs to 18 residues. V lost 8 bases and J lost 4, with 29 bases in between. CDR3: CASGPTQSLQRLFTEAFF. The CDR3 bases are TGTGCCAGCGGACCCACACAATCCCTACAGAGACTCTTCACTGAAGCTTTCTTT. The full variable domain, with the rest looked up from reference TRBV7-9 and TRBJ1-1, is DTGVSQNPRHKITKRGQNVTFRCDPISEHNRLYWYRQTLGQGPEFLTYFQNEAQLEKSRLLSDRFSAERPKGSFSTLEIQRTEQGDSAMYLCASGPTQSLQRLFTEAFFGQGTRLTVV.

The J gene is TRBJ1-4, the V gene TRBV2; D unclear. V shed 9 bases and J shed 2 bases, with 10 bases lying between them. CDR3 length: 13 amino acids. Germline V gene sequence: CDR1 SNHLY, CDR2 FYNNEI. CDR3 sequence reads: CASGGRTNEKLFF. CDR3 DNA sequence: TGTGCCAGTGGTGGCAGGACTAATGAAAAACTGTTTTTT.

Remarks on this clone: At the DNA level, this CDR3 is encoded by other sequences in the same sample as well. The CDR3 DNA is TGTGCCAGCAGGGTGGGACTAGCGGACACAGATACGCAGTATTTT. It encodes CASRVGLADTDTQYF. The chain uses TRBV2 and TRBJ2-3; the match to TRBD2 covers 11 bases. This CDR3 spans 15 amino acids. Germline V lookup: CDR1 SNHLY, CDR2 FYNNEI. V shed 6 bases, J shed 2 bases, and the junction held 4 bases outside the gene matches.

The chain links TRBV19 to TRBJ2-3, with D possibly TRBD2 on 6 matching bases. Trimming shortened V by 5 bases and J by 2 bases, and 20 bases separated the two germline ends. This CDR3 has 17 amino acids. In germline, CDR1 is LNHDA, CDR2 SQIVND (reference sequence). CDR3 region: CASSLEGQRSLTDTQYF. CDR3 DNA: TGTGCCAGTAGTCTGGAGGGGCAGAGATCCCTCACAGATACGCAGTATTTT.

J is TRBJ2-1 and V is TRBV7-3, with a tentative D call TRBD2 (5 bases). The CDR3 extends over 16 amino acids. Germline CDR1 SGHTA, CDR2 FQGTGA. Trimming took 5 bases from V and 0 from J, leaving 14 bases between them. Here the CDR3 DNA reads TGTGCCAGCAGCAAGTCTTTGGGAGTCTCCTACAATGAGCAGTTCTTC. Protein: CASSKSLGVSYNEQFF.

This chain uses TRBV6-5 with TRBJ1-4; D is unresolved. The V end lost 6 bases, the J end lost 8 bases, and 7 bases lay between the germline ends. The germline V gene encodes CDR1 MNHEY and CDR2 SVGAGI. This CDR3 has 11 amino acids. The CDR3 region has the DNA TGTGCCAGCAGGAACAAGGAAAAACTGTTTTTT. This sequence encodes CASRNKEKLFF.

On this clone itself: Within the sample, other DNA sequences also encode this same CDR3. V gene TRBV18 combines with J gene TRBJ2-3; D is unclear. V lost 3 bases, J lost 0 bases, and 10 bases lay in between. This CDR3 region has 15 residues. The V gene's germline CDR1 is KGHSH and CDR2 LQKENI. The CDR3 nucleotides are TGTGCCAGCTCACCTAGGAGTGGTAGCACAGATACGCAGTATTTT. This encodes CASSPRSGSTDTQYF.